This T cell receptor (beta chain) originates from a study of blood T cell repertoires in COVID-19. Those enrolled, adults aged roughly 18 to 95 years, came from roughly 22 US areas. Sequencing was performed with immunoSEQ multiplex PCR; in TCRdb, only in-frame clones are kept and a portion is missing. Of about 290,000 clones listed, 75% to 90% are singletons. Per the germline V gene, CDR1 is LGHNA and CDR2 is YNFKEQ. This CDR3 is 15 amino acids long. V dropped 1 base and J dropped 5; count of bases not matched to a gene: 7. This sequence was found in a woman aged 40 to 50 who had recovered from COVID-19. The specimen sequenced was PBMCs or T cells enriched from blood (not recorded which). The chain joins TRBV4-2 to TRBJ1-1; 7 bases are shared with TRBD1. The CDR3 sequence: CASSQGRTGGTEAFF. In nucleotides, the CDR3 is TGTGCCAGCAGCCAAGGCCGGACAGGAGGGACTGAAGCTTTCTTT.